Below, one TCR beta chain is given with its context. Its cognate antigen is unknown. The CDR3 totals 10 residues. The V gene lost 8 bases and the J gene lost 5 bases, with 4 bases spanning the gap. Germline V gene data show CDR1 as SGHVS and CDR2 as FNYEAQ. Clones were sequenced by immunoSEQ multiplex PCR, and TCRdb holds only the in-frame ones, with some missing. Among 150,000 to 180,000 clones listed, about nine tenths were seen once. This sample stems from a study of T cell responses to AZD1222 COVID-19 vaccine. Study findings and constraints: Nearly half of the spike-specific TCRs reportedly recognize variant regions that carry no mutations.

The chain joins TRBV7-6 to TRBJ1-5; the D is unclear. The TCR originated in an adult in good health. This material consisted of peripheral blood, taken on day 0 of MenACWY control vaccination. CDR3 sequence: CASRDQPQHF. CDR3 DNA sequence: TGTGCCAGCCGGGATCAGCCCCAGCATTTT.